The clone carrying this T cell receptor (beta chain) was recorded at least ten times. What it binds is not known. This CDR3 region has 15 residues. The germline gives CDR1 LGHNA, CDR2 YSLEER. Trimming cost V 4 bases and J 4 bases; bases outside gene matches: 4. TCRdb analysed the RT-PCR reads with MiXCR anew, one entry per CDR3 protein. The sample includes around 530,000 distinct CDR3 sequences, roughly 12% of them seen just once. The sample originates from a study of response to subunit inactivated influenza vaccine. Study-wide results and limits: Seasonal influenza vaccination, on each occasion, was suggested by the authors to recruit few new T cells.

This receptor was obtained from a man aged 50-60 years who received an inactivated influenza vaccine. V is TRBV4-3 and J is TRBJ2-2; 9 bases line up with TRBD2. The input for sequencing was PBMCs from blood, taken on the day of vaccination. The CDR3 region is CASSPSGEGTGELFF. The CDR3 DNA follows: TGCGCCAGCAGCCCTAGCGGGGAAGGCACCGGGGAGCTGTTTTTT.